Presented here are 21 T cell receptor beta chains from one specimen sequenced in a study of patients and donors after allogeneic stem cell transplantation. Via MiXCR, TCRdb re-called the RT-PCR reads, giving one row per CDR3 protein. The repertoire holds about 200,000 distinct CDR3 sequences, around two fifths seen once, with approximately 30% in the top ten. The source material was blood, either unsorted or a sorted T cell fraction (not recorded which). These receptor sequences come from a human donor who was either an allogeneic HSCT recipient or a stem cell or donor lymphocyte infusion donor (not recorded which). It is not recorded whose cells these are; they may come from a transplant donor.

The chain is built from TRBV28 and TRBJ1-3; no reliable D call. Between the trimmed V and J ends, which lost 2 bases and 0 bases, there was a span of 5 bases. This CDR3 is 14 amino acids long. The germline V gene encodes CDR1 MDHEN and CDR2 SYDVKM. CDR3 sequence (DNA): TGTGCCAGCAGTTTAGGGTACTCTGGAAACACCATATATTTT. This encodes CASSLGYSGNTIYF.

The chain links TRBV12-3 or TRBV12-4 to TRBJ1-2; 7 nucleotides line up with TRBD1. V was pared by 1 base and J by 6 bases, with 5 bases of the junction left unmatched. The CDR3 is 14 amino acids. CDR3 in DNA: TGTGCCAGCAGTTTAGGCATAGGGGGCGATGGCTACACCTTC. It codes for CASSLGIGGDGYTF.

The chain carries TRBV12-3 or TRBV12-4 and TRBJ2-7; D unresolved. Trimming took off 1 base at V and 3 bases at J, with 16 bases between the two ends. The CDR3 spans 16 residues. CDR3 sequence (DNA): TGTGCCAGCAGTTTAGACGGTTTGGCCCCGCACTACGAGCAGTACTTC. This gives the protein CASSLDGLAPHYEQYF.

This rearrangement joins TRBV19 to TRBJ2-7; 9 nucleotides agree with TRBD1. The junction had 7 bases not matched to a gene; V was cut back by 4 bases and J by 3 bases. The CDR3 loop spans 15 amino acids. CDR1 LNHDA and CDR2 SQIVND come from the germline V gene (reference sequence). This chain's CDR3 is CASSTSGTGNYEQYF. The CDR3 DNA is TGTGCCAGTAGTACTTCCGGGACAGGGAACTACGAGCAGTACTTC.

This chain uses TRBV19 with TRBJ1-1, with unresolved D. Trimming cost V 9 bases and J 0 bases, with 14 bases left between them. The CDR3 loop spans 14 amino acids. Germline V gene data show CDR1 as LNHDA and CDR2 as SQIVND (reference sequence). CDR3 sequence: CASLTPGVNTEAFF. The CDR3 DNA reads TGTGCCAGCCTTACCCCCGGGGTGAACACTGAAGCTTTCTTT.

The chain couples TRBV29-1 to TRBJ1-2, with 9 bases identical to TRBD1. V was pared by 2 bases and J by 6 bases, with 10 bases of the junction left unmatched. Germline assignment: CDR1 SQVTM and CDR2 ANQGSEA. The CDR3 length is 15 residues. The CDR3 protein is CSVEIRDRDRNGYTF. CDR3 DNA: TGCAGCGTTGAAATACGGGACAGGGATAGGAATGGCTACACCTTC.

The rearrangement joins TRBV15 to TRBJ1-1; no clear D. The germline CDR1 and CDR2 sequences are LNHNV and YYDKDF (reference sequence). The CDR3 contains 12 residues. V was shortened by 3 bases and J by 7 bases, with 9 bases between the two germline ends. CDR3 protein: CATSRVQGEAFF. The CDR3, as DNA: TGTGCCACCAGCAGGGTACAAGGTGAAGCTTTCTTT. The full variable domain, completed using reference TRBV15 and TRBJ1-1, is DAMVIQNPRYQVTQFGKPVTLSCSQTLNHNVMYWYQQKSSQAPKLLFHYYDKDFNNEADTPDNFQSRRPNTSFCFLDIRSPGLGDTAMYLCATSRVQGEAFFGQGTRLTVV.

In this sample, this clonotype turned up a few times. The chain links TRBV5-1 to TRBJ2-7; TRBD1 matches 8 bases. The germline V gene encodes CDR1 SGHRS and CDR2 YFSETQ. V lost 4 bases and J lost 2; bases outside the gene matches: 11. The CDR3 sequence is 16 residues long. The CDR3 protein is CASSPRGGTGTYEQYF. In DNA, the CDR3 is TGCGCCAGCAGCCCCCGCGGCGGGACAGGTACCTACGAGCAGTACTTC.

The V and J genes are TRBV11-1 and TRBJ1-1; 7 bases align to TRBD1. The CDR3 sequence is 15 residues long. Per germline, CDR1 SGHAT and CDR2 FQDESV (reference sequence). Unmatched junction bases numbered 11, after V lost 4 bases and J lost 6 bases. CDR3 bases: TGTGCCAGCAGCTCTGGACAGGTCAGGTACGCTGAAGCTTTCTTT. This gives the protein CASSSGQVRYAEAFF.

In its sample, this clonotype was seen a few times. The chain carries TRBV11-3 and TRBJ2-1; 8 nucleotides agree with TRBD1. Germline V gene data show CDR1 as SGHNT and CDR2 as YENEEA. The CDR3 spans 15 residues. With V trimmed by 3 bases and J by 1 base, 2 bases remained unmatched. The CDR3 sequence: CASSFRQGSYNEQFF. DNA for the CDR3: TGTGCCAGCAGCTTTCGACAGGGGTCCTACAATGAGCAGTTCTTC.

A few counts support this clonotype. The chain combines TRBV10-3 with TRBJ2-3; perhaps D is TRBD1 or TRBD2 (5 bases each). Germline V CDR1 and CDR2: ENHRY, SYGVKD. The germline V and J ends were trimmed by 6 bases and 0 bases, with 19 bases remaining between them. The CDR3 loop spans 17 amino acids. CDR3 residues: CAISQVGRLSSTDTQYF. CDR3 in DNA: TGTGCCATCAGCCAGGTGGGACGCCTCTCAAGCACAGATACGCAGTATTTT.

The J gene is TRBJ2-7, the V gene TRBV12-3 or TRBV12-4; the D is unclear. V gave up 1 base and J gave up 4 bases, with 8 bases separating them. The CDR3 is 13 residues long. CDR3 loop: CASSLEGTYEQYF. CDR3 coding DNA: TGTGCCAGCAGTTTAGAGGGTACTTACGAGCAGTACTTC.

The chain combines TRBV6-5 with TRBJ1-6; TRBD1 is a possible D gene (6 bases). The CDR3 runs 12 residues. V shed 8 bases and J shed 5 bases, with 7 bases lying between them. CDR1 is MNHEY and CDR2 is SVGAGI in the germline V gene. The CDR3 bases are TGTGCCAGCGGACAGAATAATTCACCCCTCCACTTT. The encoded protein is CASGQNNSPLHF.

V is TRBV7-9 and J is TRBJ2-1; D is unresolved. The germline V gene encodes CDR1 SEHNR and CDR2 FQNEAQ (reference sequence). The V and J ends lost 0 bases and 0 bases respectively, with 6 bases between them. The CDR3 runs to 15 residues. The DNA of the CDR3 is TGTGCCAGCAGCTTAGCTAGGGCCTCCTACAATGAGCAGTTCTTC. This translates into CASSLARASYNEQFF.

The rearrangement links TRBV6-5 to TRBJ1-2, with 7 bases aligning to TRBD1. CDR1 and CDR2 (germline): MNHEY, SVGAGI. CDR3 length: 13 residues. V dropped 9 bases and J dropped 1; count of bases not matched to a gene: 5. The CDR3 protein is CASTGDNNYGYTF. The DNA of the CDR3 is TGTGCCAGTACAGGGGATAATAACTATGGCTACACCTTC.

This chain links TRBV20-1 with TRBJ2-1; weak D call: TRBD2 (6 bases). V shed 2 bases and J shed 9 bases, with 14 bases lying between them. Germline CDR1 is DFQATT and CDR2 is SNEGSKA (reference sequence). The CDR3 consists of 13 residues. The chain's CDR3 is CSARMDPEGEQFF. As DNA, the CDR3 is TGCAGTGCTAGAATGGACCCGGAGGGTGAGCAGTTCTTC.

The chain has TRBV15 and TRBJ2-2; TRBD2 matches at 14 bases. Germline CDR1 and CDR2: LNHNV and YYDKDF (reference sequence). V gave up 2 bases and J gave up 5 bases; unmatched junction bases: 7. The CDR3 covers 18 residues. The CDR3 protein is CATSRRLAGGPDTGELFF. As DNA, the CDR3 is TGTGCCACCAGCAGACGACTAGCGGGAGGGCCAGATACCGGGGAGCTGTTTTTT.

This clonotype was counted a few times. V usage is TRBV5-5 and J usage is TRBJ2-7; TRBD1 matches 11 bases. This CDR3 is built from 16 residues. Germline V lookup: CDR1 SGHKS, CDR2 YYEKEE (reference sequence). J lost 2 bases, V lost 0 bases, and 4 bases had no gene match. The CDR3, as DNA: TGTGCCAGCAGCTTGGGTTGGGACAGGGGGACCTACGAGCAGTACTTC. The encoded protein is CASSLGWDRGTYEQYF.

This chain uses TRBV29-1 with TRBJ2-1; D gene uncertain. The germline CDR1 and CDR2 sequences are SQVTM and ANQGSEA. V gave up 4 bases and J gave up 0 bases, with 7 bases separating them. The CDR3 covers 13 residues. CDR3: CSVVMSSYNEQFF. CDR3 sequence (DNA): TGCAGCGTTGTGATGAGCTCCTACAATGAGCAGTTCTTC.

The rearrangement links TRBV5-1 to TRBJ2-2, with D perhaps matching TRBD2 (6 bases). With 4 bases removed from V and 4 bases from J, the gap between germline ends came to 14 bases. Per germline, CDR1 SGHRS and CDR2 YFSETQ. This CDR3 has 15 residues. The CDR3 loop reads CASSLGGLLTGELFF. The CDR3 bases are TGCGCCAGCAGCCTGGGCGGACTACTCACCGGGGAGCTGTTTTTT. Supplemented by reference TRBV5-1 and TRBJ2-2, the full variable domain reads KAGVTQTPRYLIKTRGQQVTLSCSPISGHRSVSWYQQTPGQGLQFLFEYFSETQRNKGNFPGRFSGRQFSNSRSEMNVSTLELGDSALYLCASSLGGLLTGELFFGEGSRLTVL.

This clonotype was seen only a few times. CDR3 sequence: CASSLERNTEAFF. Here the CDR3 DNA reads TGCGCCAGCAGCTTGGAACGGAACACTGAAGCTTTCTTT. The chain has TRBV5-1 and TRBJ1-1, with unresolved D. The length of the CDR3 is 13 residues. The germline gives CDR1 SGHRS, CDR2 YFSETQ. Deletions cut 0 bases from V and 1 base from J, with 4 bases between.